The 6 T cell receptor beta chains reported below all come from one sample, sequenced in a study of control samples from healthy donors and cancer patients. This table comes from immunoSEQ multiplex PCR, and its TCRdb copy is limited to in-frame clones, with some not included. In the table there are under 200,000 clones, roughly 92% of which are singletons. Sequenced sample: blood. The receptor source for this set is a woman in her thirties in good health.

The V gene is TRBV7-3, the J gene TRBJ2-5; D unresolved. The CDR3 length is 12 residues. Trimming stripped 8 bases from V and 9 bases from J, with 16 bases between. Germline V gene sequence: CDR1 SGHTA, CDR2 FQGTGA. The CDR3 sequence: CASAEAGASQYF. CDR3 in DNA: TGTGCCAGCGCTGAAGCCGGAGCGTCCCAGTACTTC.

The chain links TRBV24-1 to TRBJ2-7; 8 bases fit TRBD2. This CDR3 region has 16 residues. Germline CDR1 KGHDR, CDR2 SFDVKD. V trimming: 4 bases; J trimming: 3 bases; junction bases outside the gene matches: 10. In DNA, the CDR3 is TGTGCCACCAGTGACTCTACCCGGGGGGGGCACTACGAGCAGTACTTC. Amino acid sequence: CATSDSTRGGHYEQYF.

CDR3 loop: CASSFAVNTEAFF. Written as DNA, the CDR3 is TGTGCCAGCAGTTTTGCAGTGAACACTGAAGCTTTCTTT. This chain joins TRBV28 and TRBJ1-1; no clear D. V was clipped by 3 bases and J by 0 bases, with 5 bases between them. The CDR3 runs to 13 residues. Germline lookup yields CDR1 MDHEN and CDR2 SYDVKM. The full variable domain, with the rest looked up from reference TRBV28 and TRBJ1-1, is DVKVTQSSRYLVKRTGEKVFLECVQDMDHENMFWYRQDPGLGLRLIYFSYDVKMKEKGDIPEGYSVSREKKERFSLILESASTNQTSMYLCASSFAVNTEAFFGQGTRLTVV.

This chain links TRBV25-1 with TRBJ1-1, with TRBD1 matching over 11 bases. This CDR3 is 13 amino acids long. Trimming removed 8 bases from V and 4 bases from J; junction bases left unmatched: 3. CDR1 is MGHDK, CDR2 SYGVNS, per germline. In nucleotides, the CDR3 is TGTGCCAGCCGGACAGGGGGCCCCACTGAAGCTTTCTTT. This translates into CASRTGGPTEAFF.

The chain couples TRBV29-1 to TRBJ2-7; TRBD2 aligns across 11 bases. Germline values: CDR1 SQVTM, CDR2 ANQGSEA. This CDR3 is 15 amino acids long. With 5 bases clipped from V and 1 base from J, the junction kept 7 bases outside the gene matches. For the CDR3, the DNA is TGCAGCGTTAGCGGGACTAGCGGAAAGTCCTACGAGCAGTACTTC. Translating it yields CSVSGTSGKSYEQYF.

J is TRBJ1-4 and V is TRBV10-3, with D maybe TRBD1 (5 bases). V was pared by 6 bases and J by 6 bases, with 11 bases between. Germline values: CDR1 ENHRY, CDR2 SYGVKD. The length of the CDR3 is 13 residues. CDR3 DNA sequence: TGTGCCATCAGCCGCAGGGAGGATGAAAAACTGTTTTTT. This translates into CAISRREDEKLFF.